A single sample is the source of the 32 T cell receptor beta chains below, sequenced in a study of glioma-infiltrating T cells. Amplification of TCR alpha and beta CDR3 regions from RNA used iRepertoire nested multiplex PCR. TCRdb recomputed calls from the multiplex PCR reads with MiXCR, one row per CDR3 protein. Of around 100,000 distinct CDR3 sequences in the sample, about 30% were seen once. Sequencing used glioma tissue, nonneoplastic brain tissue, or PBMCs (not recorded which). These receptors all come from a human donor with low-grade glioma or glioblastoma, undergoing nonglioma brain surgery, or in good health (not recorded which).

The chain has TRBV12-3 or TRBV12-4 and TRBJ2-7; 8 bases are shared with TRBD2. With V trimmed by 7 bases and J by 3 bases, 11 bases remained unmatched. This CDR3 comprises 15 residues. The CDR3 is CASTPGGAVYYEQYF. The CDR3 nucleotides are TGTGCCAGCACCCCGGGGGGGGCGGTATACTACGAGCAGTACTTC.

The chain carries TRBV5-1 and TRBJ2-1; 8 bases map to TRBD2. The CDR3 has 16 amino acids. Losses at the gene ends were 0 bases for V and 2 bases for J; bases not matched to a gene: 4. Per germline, CDR1 SGHRS and CDR2 YFSETQ. CDR3 region: CASSLGAGEAYNEQFF. The CDR3 nucleotides are TGCGCCAGCAGCTTGGGAGCGGGGGAAGCCTACAATGAGCAGTTCTTC. Combining the CDR3 with reference TRBV5-1 and TRBJ2-1 gives the whole variable domain KAGVTQTPRYLIKTRGQQVTLSCSPISGHRSVSWYQQTPGQGLQFLFEYFSETQRNKGNFPGRFSGRQFSNSRSEMNVSTLELGDSALYLCASSLGAGEAYNEQFFGPGTRLTVL.

This clonotype has ten or more counts. The CDR3 bases are TGTGCCAGCCAGTACGCCGTATCCTACAATGAGCAGTTCTTC. Its protein product is CASQYAVSYNEQFF. This rearrangement joins TRBV6-1 to TRBJ2-1; D is uncertain. In germline, CDR1 is MNHNS, CDR2 SASEGT. The ends were cut back, 8 bases at V and 1 base at J, with 12 bases in the middle. The CDR3 contains 14 residues.

This clonotype was counted many times. The rearrangement links TRBV12-3 or TRBV12-4 to TRBJ1-5; maybe TRBD1 (6 bases). This CDR3 contains 14 residues. V lost 5 bases to trimming and J lost 7 bases, with 15 bases between them. In DNA, the CDR3 is TGTGCCAGCAGTCCCGGACAGATCGGACAGCCCCAGCATTTT. Amino acid sequence: CASSPGQIGQPQHF.

There are many counts of this clonotype. The rearrangement links TRBV6-1 to TRBJ1-4, with 7 bases matching TRBD1. The CDR3 sequence is 17 residues long. V lost 10 bases and J lost 2; bases outside the gene matches: 16. CDR1 MNHNS and CDR2 SASEGT come from the germline V gene. CDR3 coding DNA: TGTGCCACCCGATCCGAGGGGGCCGCACCGACTAATGAAAAACTGTTTTTT. This gives the protein CATRSEGAAPTNEKLFF.

This sequence joins TRBV7-9 and TRBJ2-1; D might be TRBD1 or TRBD2, each matching 5 bases. There are 11 residues in the CDR3. V was shortened by 8 bases and J by 8 bases, with 10 bases between the two germline ends. CDR1 and CDR2 (germline): SEHNR, FQNEAQ (reference sequence). This chain's CDR3 is CASGGFYEQFF. The CDR3 bases are TGTGCCAGCGGGGGATTCTATGAGCAGTTCTTC. Variable domain in full (rest from reference TRBV7-9 and TRBJ2-1): DTGVSQNPRHKITKRGQNVTFRCDPISEHNRLYWYRQTLGQGPEFLTYFQNEAQLEKSRLLSDRFSAERPKGSFSTLEIQRTEQGDSAMYLCASGGFYEQFFGPGTRLTVL.

The sample holds many counts of this clonotype. The chain joins TRBV7-9 to TRBJ2-1; TRBD2 aligns across 10 bases. The CDR3 has 15 amino acids. The V gene's germline CDR1 is SEHNR and CDR2 FQNEAQ (reference sequence). J lost 9 bases, V lost 3 bases, and 8 bases had no gene match. CDR3: CASSLPSGGVSEQFF. The CDR3 region has the DNA TGTGCCAGCAGCTTGCCCAGCGGGGGGGTAAGTGAGCAGTTCTTC.

Points on this clonotype: A much bigger clone sits one base away, suggesting this may be a read error. The chain is built from TRBV12-3 or TRBV12-4 and TRBJ1-1, with 7 bases lining up with TRBD1. CDR3 size: 15 residues. With 8 bases clipped from V and 6 bases from J, the junction kept 15 bases outside the gene matches. CDR3 protein: CASGSIRGWFAEAFF. CDR3 nucleotide sequence: TGTGCCAGCGGTTCAATCAGGGGGTGGTTTGCTGAAGCTTTCTTT.

This clonotype was observed a few times. V and J are TRBV4-2 and TRBJ1-2, with D maybe TRBD1 (5 bases). Trimming removed 0 bases at V and 8 bases at J, with 22 bases between. The CDR3 loop spans 17 amino acids. Germline lookup yields CDR1 LGHNA and CDR2 YNFKEQ. The CDR3 sequence is CASSQDPGTFSPLGYTF. The CDR3 DNA reads TGTGCCAGCAGCCAAGACCCCGGGACTTTCTCCCCCTTGGGCTACACCTTC.

This clonotype was counted ten times or more. The rearrangement uses TRBV11-1 and TRBJ1-5; tentatively, D is TRBD1 (5 bases). This CDR3 has 18 residues. Germline V CDR1 and CDR2: SGHAT, FQDESV (reference sequence). The ends were cut back, 1 base at V and 4 bases at J, with 20 bases in the middle. The CDR3 DNA follows: TGTGCCAGCAGCTTAGTCACGGTGGTGACAGCGGAAAATCAGCCCCAGCATTTT. Translated: CASSLVTVVTAENQPQHF.

In this sample, this clonotype turned up once. Possible read error: a much larger clone is one base away. This chain uses TRBV14 with TRBJ2-3, with TRBD1 as a possible D gene (6 bases). The V and J ends lost 4 bases and 5 bases respectively, with 19 bases between them. The CDR3 has 16 residues. CDR1 and CDR2 (germline): SGHDN, FVKESK. Written as DNA, the CDR3 is TGTGCCAGCAGCCTCCAGACAGGTCCCCCCCTAGATACGCAGTATTTT. Protein product: CASSLQTGPPLDTQYF.

This clonotype was picked up many times. V gene TRBV28 combines with J gene TRBJ1-1; TRBD1 agrees at 10 bases. Trimming at V came to 5 bases and at J to 5 bases, leaving 5 bases not matched to a gene. The CDR3 runs 14 residues. Germline V gene sequence: CDR1 MDHEN, CDR2 SYDVKM. CDR3 sequence reads: CASSQRQGATEAFF. The CDR3 region has the DNA TGTGCCAGCAGTCAGAGACAGGGGGCAACTGAAGCTTTCTTT.

This clonotype turned up a few times. The chain has TRBV5-5 and TRBJ2-1; D gene unclear. V lost 2 bases to trimming and J lost 6 bases, with 6 bases between them. The CDR3 has 12 amino acids. Germline assignment: CDR1 SGHKS and CDR2 YYEKEE (reference sequence). This chain's CDR3 is CASSFTLNEQFF. The CDR3 DNA reads TGTGCCAGCAGCTTCACCCTCAATGAGCAGTTCTTC.

This clonotype occurred a few times. This rearrangement joins TRBV12-3 or TRBV12-4 to TRBJ1-1, with a tentative D call TRBD1 (6 bases). The CDR3 extends over 13 amino acids. Trimming took 10 bases from V and 1 from J, leaving 13 bases between them. In nucleotides, the CDR3 is TGTGCCACTACAGGGTCAGGGAACACTGAAGCTTTCTTT. It translates to CATTGSGNTEAFF.

There are many counts of this clonotype. This chain's CDR3 is CASALEQGGQPQHF. DNA of the CDR3: TGTGCCAGCGCCCTAGAACAGGGCGGGCAGCCCCAGCATTTT. The chain uses TRBV6-4 and TRBJ1-5, with D perhaps TRBD1 (6 bases). Germline loops: CDR1 MRHNA, CDR2 SNTAGT. The CDR3 extends over 14 amino acids. The V and J ends lost 8 bases and 7 bases respectively, with 18 bases between them.

About this clonotype itself: A much more abundant neighbour one base away suggests this may be a read error. This chain joins TRBV7-2 and TRBJ1-1; D might be TRBD1 (6 bases). Per germline, CDR1 SGHTA and CDR2 FQGNSA. V lost 2 bases, J lost 3 bases, and 13 bases lay in between. The CDR3 extends over 15 amino acids. The CDR3 DNA reads TGTGCCAGCAGCTTAACGGGGGGCGCGGACACTGAAGCTTTCTTT. This gives the protein CASSLTGGADTEAFF.

In regard to this clonotype: This may arise from a read error, as a much more abundant clone is one base away. The J gene is TRBJ1-1, the V gene TRBV12-3 or TRBV12-4; a possible D gene is TRBD1 (5 bases). Trimming took 5 bases from V and 5 from J, leaving 12 bases between them. The CDR3 extends over 13 amino acids. CDR3 sequence reads: CASSKGWSTEAFF. For the CDR3, the DNA is TGTGCCAGCAGTAAGGGGTGGTCGACTGAAGCTTTCTTT.

The chain is built from TRBV19 and TRBJ1-1, with a weak D call TRBD1 (5 bases). Trimming cost V 5 bases and J 1 base, with 23 bases left between them. The germline gives CDR1 LNHDA, CDR2 SQIVND (reference sequence). This CDR3 region has 18 residues. In DNA form, the CDR3 reads TGTGCCAGTAGTCACCTCGGACAATCCCACTCTTCGAACACTGAAGCTTTCTTT. Translating gives CASSHLGQSHSSNTEAFF.

Comment on this clonotype: Given a much more abundant clone one base away, this may be a read error. The V call is TRBV28, the J call TRBJ1-2, with TRBD1 as a possible D gene (5 bases). The CDR3 contains 16 residues. CDR1 is MDHEN, CDR2 SYDVKM, per germline. The CDR3 DNA reads TGTGCCAGCAGCGCAACAAATTTATTGAGGGGAGGCGGCTGCACCTTC. Translating it yields CASSATNLLRGGGCTF.

As regards this clonotype: Possible read error: a much larger clone is one base away. The chain links TRBV20-1 to TRBJ2-2; 11 nucleotides agree with TRBD1. Germline V gene sequence: CDR1 DFQATT, CDR2 SNEGSKA (reference sequence). CDR3 length: 14 residues. For the CDR3, the DNA is TGCAGTGCCATGGACAGGGGGCTTACCGGGGAGCTGCTTTTT. Its translation is CSAMDRGLTGELLF.

The sample holds many counts of this clonotype. This chain joins TRBV20-1 and TRBJ1-1, with D maybe TRBD1 (5 bases). Germline loops: CDR1 DFQATT, CDR2 SNEGSKA (reference sequence). The ends were cut back, 5 bases at V and 0 bases at J, with 10 bases in the middle. The CDR3 spans 13 residues. As DNA, the CDR3 is TGCAGTGCTCGGGACGGATTGAACACTGAAGCTTTCTTT. This gives the protein CSARDGLNTEAFF.

Ten or more counts support this clonotype. V gene TRBV15 combines with J gene TRBJ2-3; D is unclear. Trimming stripped 1 base from V and 9 bases from J, with 11 bases between. This CDR3 has 13 amino acids. Germline lookup yields CDR1 LNHNV and CDR2 YYDKDF (reference sequence). CDR3 amino acids: CATSRVELSTQYF. The CDR3 DNA sequence: TGTGCCACCAGCAGAGTCGAGCTTAGCACGCAGTATTTT.

Many counts were recorded for this clonotype. This chain connects TRBV6-1 to TRBJ2-5; tentatively, D is TRBD1 or TRBD2 (5 bases each). The CDR3 spans 12 residues. CDR1 is MNHNS, CDR2 SASEGT, per germline. Trimming cost V 8 bases and J 5 bases, with 12 bases left between them. As DNA, the CDR3 is TGTGCCAGCGACGGGGACCCGGAGACCCAGTACTTC. It codes for CASDGDPETQYF.

The chain is built from TRBV7-2 and TRBJ1-1; perhaps TRBD1 as D (6 bases). This CDR3 spans 14 amino acids. The germline CDR1 and CDR2 sequences are SGHTA and FQGNSA. Trimming shortened V by 5 bases and J by 5 bases, and 15 bases separated the two germline ends. CDR3 residues: CASSRDGGETEAFF. The CDR3 DNA follows: TGTGCCAGCAGCCGCGACGGGGGCGAGACTGAAGCTTTCTTT.

Many counts were recorded for this clonotype. The chain uses TRBV20-1 and TRBJ1-1; D call uncertain. CDR1 is DFQATT and CDR2 is SNEGSKA in the germline V gene (reference sequence). The length of the CDR3 is 13 residues. V shed 4 bases and J shed 2 bases, with 11 bases lying between them. This CDR3 is CSAITTGNTEAFF. The DNA for the CDR3 is TGCAGTGCTATTACTACGGGAAACACTGAAGCTTTCTTT.

This clonotype is a singleton in its sample. The genes are TRBV20-1 and TRBJ1-5; D may be TRBD1 (5 bases). The germline V gene has CDR1 DFQATT and CDR2 SNEGSKA (reference sequence). The CDR3 runs to 13 residues. V gave up 6 bases and J gave up 5 bases, with 14 bases separating them. DNA of the CDR3: TGCAGTGCAACAACAGGCACCCATCAGCCCCAGCATTTT. Translated: CSATTGTHQPQHF.

At least ten counts were recorded for this clonotype. Written as DNA, the CDR3 is TGTGCCAGCAGGTTTGTACTGGGACAGGACTACGAGCAGTACTTC. It specifies CASRFVLGQDYEQYF. The gene calls are TRBV6-1 and TRBJ2-7, with 8 positions matching TRBD1. Germline CDR1 reads MNHNS; CDR2 reads SASEGT. The CDR3 length is 15 residues. V was clipped by 6 bases and J by 3 bases; unmatched bases: 10.

The chain couples TRBV7-2 to TRBJ2-7, with TRBD1 matching 8 bases. The V gene's germline CDR1 is SGHTA and CDR2 FQGNSA. This CDR3 region has 15 residues. Trimming at V came to 4 bases and at J to 4 bases, leaving 9 bases not matched to a gene. The CDR3 DNA sequence: TGTGCCAGCAGCTACCGGACAGGGTTGGGGTACGAGCAGTACTTC. Its protein is CASSYRTGLGYEQYF.

This sequence joins TRBV29-1 and TRBJ1-1, with a possible D match to TRBD1 (6 bases). V lost 0 bases and J 0 bases, leaving 14 bases between the germline ends. This CDR3 contains 16 residues. Per germline, CDR1 SQVTM and CDR2 ANQGSEA. The CDR3: CSVEDGGRSMNTEAFF. DNA of the CDR3: TGCAGCGTTGAAGACGGGGGCAGATCAATGAACACTGAAGCTTTCTTT.

At least ten counts were recorded for this clonotype. The gene calls are TRBV6-1 and TRBJ2-3, with a weak D call TRBD2 (6 bases). V lost 5 bases and J 1 base, leaving 13 bases between the germline ends. The CDR3 totals 15 residues. Per germline, CDR1 MNHNS and CDR2 SASEGT. CDR3 region: CASSSSGLGTDTQYF. Here the CDR3 DNA reads TGTGCCAGCAGTAGCTCGGGACTTGGCACAGATACGCAGTATTTT.

This clonotype was observed many times. The V and J genes are TRBV29-1 and TRBJ2-3; 8 bases align to TRBD2. V shed 0 bases, J shed 4 bases, and the junction held 3 bases outside the gene matches. The CDR3 covers 14 residues. Germline CDR1 and CDR2: SQVTM and ANQGSEA. The CDR3 protein is CSVEDRGGSDTQYF. In DNA, the CDR3 is TGCAGCGTTGAAGATCGGGGGGGGTCAGATACGCAGTATTTT.

In its sample, this clonotype was seen a few times. The J gene is TRBJ2-5, the V gene TRBV7-2; 7 bases match TRBD2. CDR1 and CDR2 (germline): SGHTA, FQGNSA. The CDR3 covers 16 residues. Germline trimming cut 5 bases from V and 1 base from J; bases unmatched to any gene: 10. The CDR3 spells CASSTAGGEGQETQYF. CDR3 coding DNA: TGTGCCAGCAGCACCGCTGGGGGGGAGGGCCAAGAGACCCAGTACTTC.